Listed here is a single TCR beta chain. Its antigen is unknown. Base qualities were left out, and no much larger clone turns up one base away. The cohort consisted of 600 to 700 healthy bone marrow donors. Cohort members were all nominally healthy when sampled, although unrecorded immune exposures were likely present. The donor was CMV seronegative and belonged to the group of more than 300 seronegative cohort members. Each donor provided a peripheral blood sample, and peripheral blood mononuclear cells were used for TCR beta sequencing. Genomic DNA extraction from the blood cell samples was performed with the Qiagen DNeasy Blood Extraction Kit. The library relied on the immunoSEQ multiplex PCR assay. The multiplex PCR relied on a mix of 60 forward primers for TCR Vbeta segments and 13 reverse primers for TCR Jbeta segments. The CDR3 region of rearranged TCR beta genes was amplified from genomic DNA by a multiplex PCR assay. On the Illumina HiSeq System, the amplified TCR beta libraries were sequenced as 87-base-pair reads. Processing in the source paper ran as follows. In a later analysis, tens of millions of unique TCR beta chains were counted across the 666 repertoires, and around 11 million of these chains were shared by at least two donors. Raw reads were error-corrected and collapsed into unique sequences by a nearest-neighbor algorithm in which closely related sequences were merged to remove PCR and sequencing errors. V, D and J gene segments were assigned by aligning CDR3 sequences to IMGT reference sequences. For a sequence to be retained, a match of at least six nucleotides to both a V gene segment and a J gene segment was required. A rearrangement counted as productive if the CDR3 had no stop codons and remained in frame with V and J, and every other rearrangement counted as non-productive. Following IMGT convention, CDR3 was defined as the stretch from the second conserved V-encoded cysteine to the conserved J-encoded phenylalanine. In an earlier analysis of around 540 of the donors, sequences lacking an unambiguous match to a single V gene segment were excluded. In an earlier analysis of around 600 of the donors, V segments were called functional above 56.7% productive rearrangements and were called segregating when the between-donor standard deviation exceeded 5%. To diagnose cytomegalovirus status from the catalog of TCR beta chain sequences, a statistical classification framework was built. V and J gene assignment, in a later analysis, came from comparing TCR nucleotide sequences with IMGT/GENE-DB human TR gene sequences. The TCRdist pipeline was used in a later analysis to assign CDR3 sequences and most-parsimonious VDJ recombination scenarios. A later analysis defined each TCR beta chain by its CDR3 amino acid sequence plus V-gene family, and excluded reads lacking a unique V-gene family. A later analysis removed several hundred highly shared, low-generation-probability nucleotide sequences to deal with suspected cross-contamination and a sequencing artifact. For each public chain, a later analysis derived a clonal expansion index from normalized ranks of inferred template counts within each repertoire. Generation probabilities in a later analysis came from a VDJ recombination model fitted to out-of-frame rearrangements, and those results were checked against IGoR. In a later analysis, TCR-TCR, TCR-HLA and TCR-CMV co-occurrence was scored with hypergeometric tests, and a repertoire-size bias correction was applied to TCR pairs. To estimate false discovery rates, a later analysis permuted the HLA or CMV assignments 20 times. In a later analysis, co-occurring TCRs were grouped with DBSCAN, and TCRdist sequence similarity was added when clustering was performed within HLA-allele-positive subsets. Repertoires with fewer than 30,000 or more than 120,000 public chains, plus five repertoires with anomalous nucleotide sharing, were excluded from co-occurrence clustering. The clones in this table, taken by TCRdb from immuneACCESS, are in-frame only. Not every clone is retained; where verified, under half of the shortfall comes from an unresolved V gene, and the cause of the rest is unknown. D and trimming come from the DNA, and the V and J calls and clone size come from that table. This sample lists 100,000 to 150,000 clones; 83% were detected once. Roughly 1.2% of the sample is in the top ten clones.

Clipping removes 0 bases from V and 4 bases from J, with 12 as the unmatched junction base count. Looking up the germline V gene (reference sequence) yields CDR1 MNHEY and CDR2 SMNVEV. The CDR3, cysteine through phenylalanine, is 18 amino acids long. The DNA shown is the 54-base CDR3, in frame from base 1. These data originate in a study of cytomegalovirus exposure and HLA in healthy donors (dated by TCRdb to about 2017). Regarding the study in general: According to an earlier analysis of several hundred of the donors, some 180 million T cells yielded over 100 million unique TCR beta sequences and 276 Gb of sequence data. The study aimed to test whether signatures of past pathogen exposure could be identified by cataloging public T cell receptors. To predict cytomegalovirus infection status, the study brought together high-throughput TCR immunosequencing, statistical association of individual TCRs with disease status, and machine learning. About five DR-DQ haplotypes were treated as single units for association and clustering because of strong linkage in the cohort. Typing coverage varied by locus: roughly 629-640 donors for A, B, C, DRB1 and DQB1; approximately 520 for DQA1; more than 600 for DPA1; roughly 450 for DPB1. Class I and class II HLA loci were covered by the typing at four-digit resolution. Genome-wide SNP genotypes for about 65% of the 666 donors were used in a later genetic analysis, which treated that subset as a discovery cohort. Across some 400 genotyped donors of the cohort, an average of approximately 200,000 unique TCR beta nucleotide sequences per donor were sequenced, and 15% to 20% of those sequences were non-productive. An earlier analysis of about 600 of the donors used high-throughput TCR beta sequencing to judge whether each TCR beta V gene segment behaved as functional or pseudogenic. Donor age, sex, ethnicity and CMV serostatus were collected together with the repertoire data. The study profiled the T cell repertoires of about 640 subjects by immunosequencing and related them to cytomegalovirus serostatus. Besides the first cohort of under 700 subjects, a separate validation cohort made up of 120 different subjects was used. A later analysis re-analyzed previously published TCR beta repertoires from about 730 donors and added high-resolution HLA genotyping to study TCR occurrence patterns. The genetic ancestry cluster associated with self-reported Caucasian donors included 70% to 85% of the 398 genotyped donors. An early release covering 500 to 750 HLA-typed donors comprised about 290 gigabases of sequencing data and roughly 86 million unique TCR sequences. Rather than drawing on any new phenotypic data, the later analysis identified candidate immune exposures from TCR beta sequences and the way those sequences occurred across donors. Every discovery cohort repertoire had been produced on one sequencing platform. Results the study describes overall, beyond this receptor: Broadly in line with IMGT annotations, most TCR beta V segments showed up in productive rearrangements about 90% or about 30% of the time in an earlier analysis of approximately 600 of the donors. In a later analysis, 16,951 TCR beta sequences were associated with specific HLA alleles at a false discovery rate of 0.05. Presence/absence analyses assumed roughly uniform sequencing depth across donors, an assumption that may not hold. In a later analysis, HLA-associated TCR beta chains showed more clonal expansion and lower generation probabilities than non-associated chains that were equally common. Because HLA typing was missing for some donors at each locus, association tests included only the typed subset. Because counts were too low, around 17 rarely observed V segments, including chromosome 9 orphons, were left out of the earlier analysis of 587 of the donors. The authors suggested that the approach could potentially be extended to other disease states and immunological phenotypes. A further reported finding was that TCR beta sequences accurately predicted the HLA-A and HLA-B alleles for most subjects in the first cohort. In vitro tests confirmed that a few of the cytomegalovirus-associated TCR beta chains recognize cytomegalovirus antigens. A total of 150 or so TCR beta chains were listed by the study as associated with cytomegalovirus. An association between a missense DCLRE1C variant and V-gene and J-gene trimming of TCR beta chains was found in a later genetic analysis and replicated in an independent cohort. Linkage disequilibrium might explain the correlated functional status among segregating V segments, but an unknown experimental factor could not be excluded. A later analysis found that most CMV-associated TCR beta chains appeared HLA-restricted, with HLA associations seemingly driven largely by CMV exposure. In a later analysis, several top co-occurrence clusters were reported to appear linked to parvovirus B19, influenza, CMV and Epstein-Barr virus. Most TCR sequences were seen in very few donors, while some public TCRs were found in many individuals. For the cohort, immune exposure information was limited to CMV serostatus. A group of highly shared sequence variants was considered likely to be a technical artifact of the sequencing pipeline. A later genetic analysis reported fewer N-insertions in productive TCRs among donors in an Asian-associated ancestry cluster than the roughly 640-donor mean. This cohort had only TCR beta chains sequenced, and the lack of alpha or paired-chain data limited which features could be detected. Because the 87-base-pair reads could not distinguish some IMGT-functional V segments, including TRBV6-2 and TRBV6-3, those segments were excluded. In a later analysis, the rate of TCR association differed among HLA loci, with DRB1 alleles having the most associated TCRs and HLA-C alleles having the fewest. In both the original and validation cohorts, the classifier was reported to diagnose cytomegalovirus status with high specificity and sensitivity. Strong co-occurrence of HLA alleles, especially DR and DQ, made assigning TCR associations to individual alleles difficult.

This clonotype originated in a girl aged 2-10 years in good health and CMV-seronegative. The chain uses TRBV27 and TRBJ2-1; 7 central bases correspond to TRBD1. The sample was PBMCs. The DNA is as follows: TGTGCCAGCAGTTTATCGGCCCTGACAGGGTTCCCATACAATGAGCAGTTCTTC. It translates to CASSLSALTGFPYNEQFF.